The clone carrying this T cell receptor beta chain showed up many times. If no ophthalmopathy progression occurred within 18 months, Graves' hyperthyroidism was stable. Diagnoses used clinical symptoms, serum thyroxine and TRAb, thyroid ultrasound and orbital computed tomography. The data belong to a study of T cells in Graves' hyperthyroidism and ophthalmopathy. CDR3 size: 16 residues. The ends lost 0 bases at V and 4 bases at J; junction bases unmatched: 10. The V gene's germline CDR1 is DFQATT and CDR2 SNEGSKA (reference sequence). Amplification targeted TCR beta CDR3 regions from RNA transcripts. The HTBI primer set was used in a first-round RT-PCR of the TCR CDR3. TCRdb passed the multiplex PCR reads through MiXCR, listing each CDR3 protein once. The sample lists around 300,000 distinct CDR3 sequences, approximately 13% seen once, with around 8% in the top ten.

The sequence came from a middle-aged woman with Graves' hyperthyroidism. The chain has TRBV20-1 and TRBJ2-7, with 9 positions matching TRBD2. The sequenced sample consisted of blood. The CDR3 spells CSARDGPGTSSYEQYF. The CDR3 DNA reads TGCAGTGCTAGAGATGGACCCGGGACTAGCTCATACGAGCAGTACTTC.